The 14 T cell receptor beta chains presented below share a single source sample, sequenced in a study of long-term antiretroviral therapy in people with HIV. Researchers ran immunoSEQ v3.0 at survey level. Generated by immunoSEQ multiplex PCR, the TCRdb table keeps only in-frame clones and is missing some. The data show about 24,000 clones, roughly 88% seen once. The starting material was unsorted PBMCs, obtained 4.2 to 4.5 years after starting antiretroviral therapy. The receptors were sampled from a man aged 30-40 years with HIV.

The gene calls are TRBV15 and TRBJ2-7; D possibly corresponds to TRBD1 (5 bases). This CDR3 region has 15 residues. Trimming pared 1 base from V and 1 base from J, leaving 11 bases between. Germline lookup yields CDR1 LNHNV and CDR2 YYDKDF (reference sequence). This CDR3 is CATSRVASGSYEQYF. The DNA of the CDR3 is TGTGCCACCAGCAGAGTGGCCTCAGGGTCCTACGAGCAGTACTTC.

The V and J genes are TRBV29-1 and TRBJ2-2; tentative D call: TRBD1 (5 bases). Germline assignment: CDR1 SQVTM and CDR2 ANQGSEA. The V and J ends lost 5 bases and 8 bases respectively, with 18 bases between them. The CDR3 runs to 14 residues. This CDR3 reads CSVPSAGFIGELFF. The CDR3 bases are TGCAGCGTTCCGTCGGCAGGGTTTATTGGGGAGCTGTTTTTT.

CDR3 DNA sequence: TGCGCCAGCAGCTTGAGTGACGGCTACGAGCAGTACTTC. Residues: CASSLSDGYEQYF. This chain joins TRBV5-1 and TRBJ2-7, with unresolved D. The V end was cut by 1 base, the J end by 3 bases, with 8 bases between. The CDR3 contains 13 residues. The germline gives CDR1 SGHRS, CDR2 YFSETQ.

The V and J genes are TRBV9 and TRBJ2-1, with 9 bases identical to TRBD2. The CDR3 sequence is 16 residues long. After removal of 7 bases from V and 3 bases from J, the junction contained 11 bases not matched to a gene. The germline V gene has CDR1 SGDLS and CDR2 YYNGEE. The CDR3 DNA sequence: TGTGCCAGCGCCGAACTTAGTAGCGGGAGCTACAATGAGCAGTTCTTC. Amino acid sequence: CASAELSSGSYNEQFF.

The CDR3 DNA sequence: TGTGCCAGCAGCTTAGTGAGGCCAGACCCAGATACGCAGTATTTT. It yields the protein CASSLVRPDPDTQYF. The rearrangement links TRBV7-9 to TRBJ2-3; D remains unclear. Looked up from germline, CDR1 is SEHNR and CDR2 is FQNEAQ (reference sequence). V was clipped by 1 base and J by 4 bases, with 12 bases between them. The CDR3 is 15 amino acids.

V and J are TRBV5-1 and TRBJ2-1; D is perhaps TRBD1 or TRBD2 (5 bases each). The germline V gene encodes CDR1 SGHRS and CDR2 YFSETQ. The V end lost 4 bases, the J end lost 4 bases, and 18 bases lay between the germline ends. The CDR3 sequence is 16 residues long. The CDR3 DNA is TGCGCCAGCAGCACCTCCCGGGGCGCGGTTTACAATGAGCAGTTCTTC. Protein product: CASSTSRGAVYNEQFF.

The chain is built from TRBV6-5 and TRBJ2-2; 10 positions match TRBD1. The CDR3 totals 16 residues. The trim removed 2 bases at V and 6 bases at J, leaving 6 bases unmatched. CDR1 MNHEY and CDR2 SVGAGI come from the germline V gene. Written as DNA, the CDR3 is TGTGCCAGCAGTTACGCCGGGACAGGGGCTGCCGGGGAGCTGTTTTTT. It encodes CASSYAGTGAAGELFF.

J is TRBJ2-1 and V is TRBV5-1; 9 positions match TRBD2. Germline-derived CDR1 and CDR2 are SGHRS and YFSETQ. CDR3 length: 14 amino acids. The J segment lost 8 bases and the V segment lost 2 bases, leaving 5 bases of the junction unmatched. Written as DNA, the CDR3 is TGCGCCAGCAGCTTTAGCGGGAGCTTCGATGAGCAGTTCTTC. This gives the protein CASSFSGSFDEQFF.

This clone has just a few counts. The CDR3, as DNA: TGTGCCAGTAGTGTAAAGCTGAACACTGAAGCTTTCTTT. Amino acid sequence: CASSVKLNTEAFF. The chain combines TRBV19 with TRBJ1-1; no clear D gene. CDR1 and CDR2 (germline): LNHDA, SQIVND (reference sequence). V dropped 5 bases and J dropped 0 bases, with 7 bases sitting between them. The CDR3 spans 13 residues.

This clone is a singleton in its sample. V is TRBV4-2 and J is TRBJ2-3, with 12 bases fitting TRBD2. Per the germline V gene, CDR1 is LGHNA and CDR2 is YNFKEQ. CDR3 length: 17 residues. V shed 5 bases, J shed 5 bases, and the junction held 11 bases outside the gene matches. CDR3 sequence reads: CASSSNPSSGGEDTQYF. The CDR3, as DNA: TGTGCCAGCAGCTCTAACCCTTCTAGCGGGGGGGAAGATACGCAGTATTTT.

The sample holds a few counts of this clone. For the CDR3, the DNA is TGTGCCAGCAGCTTAGAACAGGGGGCTATTCAGCCCCAGCATTTT. Amino acid sequence: CASSLEQGAIQPQHF. The V and J genes are TRBV7-8 and TRBJ1-5; 9 positions agree with TRBD1. This CDR3 contains 15 residues. In germline, CDR1 is SGHVS, CDR2 FQNEAQ. J was trimmed by 6 bases and V by 1 base; bases with no gene match: 4. The whole variable domain, filled in from reference TRBV7-8 and TRBJ1-5, reads GAGVSQSPRYKVAKRGQDVALRCDPISGHVSLFWYQQALGQGPEFLTYFQNEAQLDKSGLPSDRFFAERPEGSVSTLKIQRTQQEDSAVYLCASSLEQGAIQPQHFGDGTRLSIL.

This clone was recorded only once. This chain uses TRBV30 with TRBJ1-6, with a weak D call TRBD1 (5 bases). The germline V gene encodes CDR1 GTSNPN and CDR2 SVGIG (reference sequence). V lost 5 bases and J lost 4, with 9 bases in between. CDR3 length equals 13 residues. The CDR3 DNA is TGTGCCTGGGGGACCCTGTATAATTCACCCCTCCACTTT. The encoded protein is CAWGTLYNSPLHF.

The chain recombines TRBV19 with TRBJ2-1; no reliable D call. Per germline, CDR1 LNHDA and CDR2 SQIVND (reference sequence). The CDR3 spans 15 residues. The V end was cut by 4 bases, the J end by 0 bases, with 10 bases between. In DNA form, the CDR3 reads TGTGCCAGTAGTACGCGACTGAGCTCCTACAATGAGCAGTTCTTC. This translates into CASSTRLSSYNEQFF.

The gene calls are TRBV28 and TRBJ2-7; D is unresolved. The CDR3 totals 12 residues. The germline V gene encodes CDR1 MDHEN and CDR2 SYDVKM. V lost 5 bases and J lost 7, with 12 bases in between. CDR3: CASSETVGEQYF. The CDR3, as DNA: TGTGCCAGCAGTGAGACTGTGGGGGAGCAGTACTTC.